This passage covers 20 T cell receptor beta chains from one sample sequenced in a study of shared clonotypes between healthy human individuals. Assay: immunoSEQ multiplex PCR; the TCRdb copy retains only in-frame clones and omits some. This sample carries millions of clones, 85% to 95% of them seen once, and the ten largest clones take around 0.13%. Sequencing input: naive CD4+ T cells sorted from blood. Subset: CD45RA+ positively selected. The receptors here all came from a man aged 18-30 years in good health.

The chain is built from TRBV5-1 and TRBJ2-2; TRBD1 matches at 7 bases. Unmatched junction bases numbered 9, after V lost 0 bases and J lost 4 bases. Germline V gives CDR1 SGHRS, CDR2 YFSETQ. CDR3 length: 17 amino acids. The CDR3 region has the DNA TGCGCCAGCAGCTTGGCACCAGGACAGGTAGCCACCGGGGAGCTGTTTTTT. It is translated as CASSLAPGQVATGELFF.

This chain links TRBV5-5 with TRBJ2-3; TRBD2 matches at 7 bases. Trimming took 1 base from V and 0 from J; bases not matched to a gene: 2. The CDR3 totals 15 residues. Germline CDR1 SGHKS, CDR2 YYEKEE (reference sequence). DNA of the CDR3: TGTGCCAGCAGCTTGACTAGCGTTAGCACAGATACGCAGTATTTT. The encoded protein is CASSLTSVSTDTQYF.

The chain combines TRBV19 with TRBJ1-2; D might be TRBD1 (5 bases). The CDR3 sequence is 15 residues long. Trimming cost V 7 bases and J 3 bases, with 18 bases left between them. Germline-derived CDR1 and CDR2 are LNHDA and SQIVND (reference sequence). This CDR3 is CASNEERGLYYGYTF. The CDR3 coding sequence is TGTGCCAGTAATGAAGAGCGGGGGTTGTACTATGGCTACACCTTC.

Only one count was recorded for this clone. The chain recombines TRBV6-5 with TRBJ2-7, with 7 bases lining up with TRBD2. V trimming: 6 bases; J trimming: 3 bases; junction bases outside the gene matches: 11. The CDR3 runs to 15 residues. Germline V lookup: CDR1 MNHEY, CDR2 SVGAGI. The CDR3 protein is CASSLSAGENYEQYF. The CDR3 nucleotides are TGTGCCAGCAGCCTCTCGGCGGGGGAGAACTACGAGCAGTACTTC.

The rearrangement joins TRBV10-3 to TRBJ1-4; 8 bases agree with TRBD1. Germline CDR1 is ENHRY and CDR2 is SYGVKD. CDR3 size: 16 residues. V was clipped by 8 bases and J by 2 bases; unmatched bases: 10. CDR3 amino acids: CAIAPTGGVTNEKLFF. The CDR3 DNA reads TGTGCCATCGCTCCTACAGGGGGTGTGACTAATGAAAAACTGTTTTTT.

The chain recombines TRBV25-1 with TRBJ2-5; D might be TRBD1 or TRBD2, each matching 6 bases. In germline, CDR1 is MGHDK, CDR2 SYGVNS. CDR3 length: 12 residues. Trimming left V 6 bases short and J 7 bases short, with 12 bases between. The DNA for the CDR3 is TGTGCCAGCAGGAGCAGGGGAGGGACCCAGTACTTC. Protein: CASRSRGGTQYF.

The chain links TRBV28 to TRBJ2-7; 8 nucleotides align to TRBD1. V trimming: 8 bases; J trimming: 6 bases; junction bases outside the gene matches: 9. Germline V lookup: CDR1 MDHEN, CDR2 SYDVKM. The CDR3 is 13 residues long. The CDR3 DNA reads TGTGCCAGCTGCCCAGGGGGCCGTCTCGAGCAGTACTTC. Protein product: CASCPGGRLEQYF.

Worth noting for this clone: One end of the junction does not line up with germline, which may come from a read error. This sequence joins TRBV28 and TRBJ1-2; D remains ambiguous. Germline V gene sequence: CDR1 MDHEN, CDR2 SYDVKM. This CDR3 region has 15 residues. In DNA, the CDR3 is TGTGCCAGCAGTTTACCGGGAGGTGGCTACTATGGCTGCACCTTC. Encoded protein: CASSLPGGGYYGCTF.

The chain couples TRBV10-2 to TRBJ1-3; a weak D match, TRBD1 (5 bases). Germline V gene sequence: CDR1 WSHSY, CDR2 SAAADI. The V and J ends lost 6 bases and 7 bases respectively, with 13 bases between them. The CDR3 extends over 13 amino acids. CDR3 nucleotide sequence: TGCGCCAGCAGATTAAGGACATCGAACACCATATATTTT. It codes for CASRLRTSNTIYF.

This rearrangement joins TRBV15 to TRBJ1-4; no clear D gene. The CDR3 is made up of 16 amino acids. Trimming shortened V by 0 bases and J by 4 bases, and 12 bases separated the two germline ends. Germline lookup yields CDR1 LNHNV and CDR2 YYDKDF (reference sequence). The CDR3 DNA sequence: TGTGCCACCAGCAGAGATGTGCCAACCGTTAATGAAAAACTGTTTTTT. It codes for CATSRDVPTVNEKLFF.

This chain's CDR3 is CASSVIGTEQYF. CDR3 coding DNA: TGTGCCAGCAGTGTGATAGGAACCGAGCAGTACTTC. The chain carries TRBV2 and TRBJ2-7; D remains unclear. The CDR3 has 12 amino acids. The germline gives CDR1 SNHLY, CDR2 FYNNEI. V was pared by 4 bases and J by 6 bases, with 10 bases between.

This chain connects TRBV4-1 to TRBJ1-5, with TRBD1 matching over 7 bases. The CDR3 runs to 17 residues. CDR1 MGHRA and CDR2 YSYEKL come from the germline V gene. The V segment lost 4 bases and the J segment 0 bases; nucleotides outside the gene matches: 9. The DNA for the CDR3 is TGCGCCAGCAGCCGGGACAGTTGGTACCATAGCAATCAGCCCCAGCATTTT. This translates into CASSRDSWYHSNQPQHF.

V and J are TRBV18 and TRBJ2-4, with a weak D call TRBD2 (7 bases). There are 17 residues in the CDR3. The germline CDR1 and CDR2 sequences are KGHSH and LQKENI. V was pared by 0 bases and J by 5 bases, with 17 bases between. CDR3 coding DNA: TGTGCCAGCTCACCACCGAACGGGGGGCCTGTCGAAAACATTCAGTACTTC. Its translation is CASSPPNGGPVENIQYF.

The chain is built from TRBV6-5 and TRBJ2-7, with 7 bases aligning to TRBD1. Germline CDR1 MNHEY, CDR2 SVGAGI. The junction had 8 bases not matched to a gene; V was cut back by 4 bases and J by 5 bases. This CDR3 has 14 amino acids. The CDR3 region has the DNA TGTGCCAGCAGTTCGGACAGGCCACGGGACGAGCAGTACTTC. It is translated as CASSSDRPRDEQYF.

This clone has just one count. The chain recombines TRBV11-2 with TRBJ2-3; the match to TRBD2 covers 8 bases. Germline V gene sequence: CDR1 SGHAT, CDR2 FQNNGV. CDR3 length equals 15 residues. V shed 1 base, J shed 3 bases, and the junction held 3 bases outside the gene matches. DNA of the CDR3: TGTGCCAGCAGCTTAGCGGGAGGGAAAACAGATACGCAGTATTTT. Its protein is CASSLAGGKTDTQYF. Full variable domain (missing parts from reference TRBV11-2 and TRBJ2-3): EAGVAQSPRYKIIEKRQSVAFWCNPISGHATLYWYQQILGQGPKLLIQFQNNGVVDDSQLPKDRFSAERLKGVDSTLKIQPAKLEDSAVYLCASSLAGGKTDTQYFGPGTRLTVL.

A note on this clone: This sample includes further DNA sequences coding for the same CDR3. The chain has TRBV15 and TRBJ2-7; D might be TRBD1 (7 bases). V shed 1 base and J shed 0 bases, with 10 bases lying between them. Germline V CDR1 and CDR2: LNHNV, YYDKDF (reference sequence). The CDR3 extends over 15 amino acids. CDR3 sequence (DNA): TGTGCCACCAGCAGAGGACAGGGACTCTCCTACGAGCAGTACTTC. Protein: CATSRGQGLSYEQYF.

The CDR3 is CASSQTSGSNTGELFF. The CDR3, as DNA: TGTGCCAGCAGCCAAACTAGCGGGAGTAACACCGGGGAGCTGTTTTTT. The J gene is TRBJ2-2, the V gene TRBV4-2; 11 positions match TRBD2. V trimming: 2 bases; J trimming: 2 bases; junction bases outside the gene matches: 1. The germline V gene encodes CDR1 LGHNA and CDR2 YNFKEQ. CDR3 length: 16 amino acids.

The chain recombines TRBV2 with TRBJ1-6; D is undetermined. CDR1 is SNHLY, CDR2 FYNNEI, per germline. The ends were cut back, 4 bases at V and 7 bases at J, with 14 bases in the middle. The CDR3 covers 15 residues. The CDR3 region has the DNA TGTGCCAGCAGTGTTACGGGAATGGACAATTCACCCCTCCACTTT. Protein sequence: CASSVTGMDNSPLHF.

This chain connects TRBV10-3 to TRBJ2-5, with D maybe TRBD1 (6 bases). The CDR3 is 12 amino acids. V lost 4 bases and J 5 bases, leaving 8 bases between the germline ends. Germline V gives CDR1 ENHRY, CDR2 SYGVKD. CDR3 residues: CAISADSETQYF. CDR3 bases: TGTGCCATCAGTGCGGACAGCGAGACCCAGTACTTC.

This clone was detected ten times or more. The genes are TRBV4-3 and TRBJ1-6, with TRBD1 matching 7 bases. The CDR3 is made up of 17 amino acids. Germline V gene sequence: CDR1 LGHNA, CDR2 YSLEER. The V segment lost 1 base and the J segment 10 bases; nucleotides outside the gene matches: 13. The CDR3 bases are TGCGCCAGCAGCCAAGGGCCAGGGGGGCCGGGAGAATCACCCCTCCACTTT. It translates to CASSQGPGGPGESPLHF.